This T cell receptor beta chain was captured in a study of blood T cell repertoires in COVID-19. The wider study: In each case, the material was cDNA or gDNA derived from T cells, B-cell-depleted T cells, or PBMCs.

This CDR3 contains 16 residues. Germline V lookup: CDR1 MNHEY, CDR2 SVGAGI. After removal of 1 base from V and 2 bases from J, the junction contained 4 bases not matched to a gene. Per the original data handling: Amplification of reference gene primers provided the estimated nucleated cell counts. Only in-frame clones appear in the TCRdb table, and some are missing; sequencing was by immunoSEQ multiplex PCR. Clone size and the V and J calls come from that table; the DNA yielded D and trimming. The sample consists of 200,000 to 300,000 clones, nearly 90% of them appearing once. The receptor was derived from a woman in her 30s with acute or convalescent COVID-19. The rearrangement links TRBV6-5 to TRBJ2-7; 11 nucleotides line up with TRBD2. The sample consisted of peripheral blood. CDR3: CASSYLIAGGPYEQYF. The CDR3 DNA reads TGTGCCAGCAGTTACTTAATAGCGGGAGGGCCCTACGAGCAGTACTTC.